This T cell receptor (beta chain) was found in a study of blood T cell repertoires in COVID-19. Study context: Samples of COVID-19 (acute and convalescent) were obtained from the United States, Italy and Spain. Sample material is recorded as cDNA or gDNA derived from T cells, B-cell-depleted T cells, or PBMCs.

Authors' processing steps: By means of reference gene primer amplification, nucleated cell counts were estimated. Produced via immunoSEQ multiplex PCR; TCRdb's table is partial and in-frame only. The V and J calls and clone size come from that table; D and trimming were worked out from the DNA. The table includes about 290,000 clones, around four fifths detected once. J lost 7 bases, V lost 1 base, and 9 bases had no gene match. From germline, CDR1 is SGHRS and CDR2 YFSETQ. This CDR3 contains 15 residues. The V and J genes are TRBV5-1 and TRBJ1-1, with 8 bases lining up with TRBD1. Material for sequencing was peripheral blood. The sequence came from a woman aged 50 to 65 with active or convalescent COVID-19. The CDR3 nucleotides read TGCGCCAGCAGCTTGACAGGGGGAAGAAGCAGTGAAGCTTTCTTT. Its protein is CASSLTGGRSSEAFF.